The 30 T cell receptor beta chains below were found in one sample sequenced in a study of blood T cell repertoires in COVID-19. TCRdb's table, derived via immunoSEQ multiplex PCR, lists solely in-frame clones and lacks some. The data hold 60,000 to 65,000 clones, with around 90% observed a single time. What was sequenced was peripheral blood. The receptors originated from a woman aged 80 or over with active COVID-19.

The chain carries TRBV19 and TRBJ2-7, with 10 bases matching TRBD2. The V and J ends lost 7 bases and 4 bases, in that order; junction bases with no gene match: 10. The CDR3 runs to 15 residues. CDR1 and CDR2 (germline): LNHDA, SQIVND (reference sequence). The CDR3 protein is CASKPAGLADYEQYF. The CDR3 coding sequence is TGTGCCAGTAAGCCCGCCGGACTAGCGGATTACGAGCAGTACTTC. Full variable domain (remainder filled in from reference TRBV19 and TRBJ2-7): DGGITQSPKYLFRKEGQNVTLSCEQNLNHDAMYWYRQDPGQGLRLIYYSQIVNDFQKGDIAEGYSVSREKKESFPLTVTSAQKNPTAFYLCASKPAGLADYEQYFGPGTRLTVT.

This clone was detected only once. This sequence joins TRBV5-4 and TRBJ2-1; D is unclear. Germline loops: CDR1 SGHNT, CDR2 YYREEE (reference sequence). The CDR3 runs to 15 residues. Trimming took 0 bases from V and 9 from J, leaving 16 bases between them. CDR3 DNA sequence: TGTGCCAGCAGCTTGGGAGTGGGCCTGGTAGGTGAGCAGTTCTTC. Protein product: CASSLGVGLVGEQFF. Complete variable domain (other parts from reference TRBV5-4 and TRBJ2-1): ETGVTQSPTHLIKTRGQQVTLRCSSQSGHNTVSWYQQALGQGPQFIFQYYREEENGRGNFPPRFSGLQFPNYSSELNVNALELDDSALYLCASSLGVGLVGEQFFGPGTRLTVL.

The V call is TRBV19, the J call TRBJ2-3; D ambiguous. CDR1 is LNHDA, CDR2 SQIVND, per germline (reference sequence). V dropped 1 base and J dropped 0 bases, with 8 bases sitting between them. The CDR3 spans 15 residues. CDR3: CASSIGQTSTDTQYF. CDR3 nucleotide sequence: TGTGCCAGTAGTATAGGTCAGACAAGCACAGATACGCAGTATTTT.

The rearrangement links TRBV6-5 to TRBJ2-3; D perhaps matches TRBD2 (6 bases). Trimming stripped 2 bases from V and 6 bases from J, with 12 bases between. This CDR3 region has 14 residues. From germline, CDR1 is MNHEY and CDR2 SVGAGI. Here the CDR3 reads CASSYVGGSDTQYF. The DNA of the CDR3 is TGTGCCAGCAGTTACGTCGGGGGTAGTGATACGCAGTATTTT.

This chain uses TRBV2 with TRBJ2-7; D not resolved. This CDR3 has 16 residues. The germline V and J ends were trimmed by 6 bases and 4 bases, with 22 bases remaining between them. The V gene's germline CDR1 is SNHLY and CDR2 FYNNEI. CDR3 sequence: CASRRSTASPSYEQYF. Written as DNA, the CDR3 is TGTGCCAGCAGGAGGAGCACGGCATCACCCTCGTACGAGCAGTACTTC.

The chain has TRBV29-1 and TRBJ2-5; perhaps TRBD1 as D (6 bases). V lost 3 bases to trimming and J lost 1 base, with 9 bases between them. CDR3 size: 13 residues. CDR1 and CDR2 from the germline V gene are SQVTM and ANQGSEA. This CDR3 is CSVERTAQETQYF. As DNA, the CDR3 is TGCAGCGTTGAGCGGACAGCCCAAGAGACCCAGTACTTC.

The chain joins TRBV27 to TRBJ2-7; a possible D gene is TRBD2 (5 bases). The CDR3 sequence is 13 residues long. The V and J ends lost 5 bases and 5 bases respectively, with 13 bases between them. Germline-derived CDR1 and CDR2 are MNHEY and SMNVEV (reference sequence). CDR3 protein: CASSPGLVHEQYF. The CDR3 coding sequence is TGTGCCAGCAGTCCCGGACTCGTCCACGAGCAGTACTTC.

This chain joins TRBV27 and TRBJ2-7; D possibly corresponds to TRBD2 (6 bases). The ends were cut back, 3 bases at V and 7 bases at J, with 25 bases in the middle. The CDR3 totals 17 residues. Per germline, CDR1 MNHEY and CDR2 SMNVEV (reference sequence). The CDR3 reads CASSFSLSRDFIREQYF. CDR3 DNA: TGTGCCAGCAGTTTCAGCTTGTCCCGGGACTTTATTCGAGAGCAGTACTTC.

This sequence joins TRBV5-1 and TRBJ2-3; TRBD2 might be the D (5 bases). CDR1 is SGHRS and CDR2 is YFSETQ in the germline V gene. Trimming pared 2 bases from V and 0 bases from J, leaving 10 bases between. The CDR3 is 15 amino acids. The CDR3 DNA sequence: TGCGCCAGCAGCTTCCGACTATCCAGCACAGATACGCAGTATTTT. Amino acids: CASSFRLSSTDTQYF.

V gene TRBV27 combines with J gene TRBJ2-7; 7 positions match TRBD1. V lost 5 bases, J lost 0 bases, and 4 bases stayed unmatched. The CDR3 contains 14 residues. CDR1 is MNHEY, CDR2 SMNVEV, per germline (reference sequence). Written as DNA, the CDR3 is TGTGCCAGCAGTGGTCGACAGGGCTCCTACGAGCAGTACGTC. Translation gives CASSGRQGSYEQYV.

The V call is TRBV5-1, the J call TRBJ2-1; possible D gene TRBD2, 6 bases. The CDR3 is 15 residues long. Germline V gene sequence: CDR1 SGHRS, CDR2 YFSETQ. V was pared by 4 bases and J by 7 bases, with 18 bases between. For the CDR3, the DNA is TGCGCCAGCAGCGCTGACGGGACTCTCGGGAATGAGCAGTTCTTC. This translates into CASSADGTLGNEQFF.

V usage is TRBV12-3 or TRBV12-4 and J usage is TRBJ2-1; weak D call: TRBD1 (6 bases). V lost 5 bases to trimming and J lost 10 bases, with 15 bases between them. CDR3 length: 13 residues. Here the CDR3 DNA reads TGTGCCAGCAGTGGGGGAGTACAGGGCGAGCAGTTCTTC. It yields the protein CASSGGVQGEQFF.

The chain employs TRBV27 and TRBJ2-2; 9 nucleotides agree with TRBD2. Germline V gives CDR1 MNHEY, CDR2 SMNVEV (reference sequence). The V and J ends lost 4 bases and 1 base, in that order; junction bases with no gene match: 4. CDR3 length: 16 residues. The CDR3 region is CASSSSGTRNTGELFF. The CDR3 DNA reads TGTGCCAGCAGTTCTAGCGGGACCCGGAACACCGGGGAGCTGTTTTTT.

This clone was detected once. J is TRBJ2-5 and V is TRBV5-4; 11 bases map to TRBD2. The CDR3 contains 17 residues. Per germline, CDR1 SGHNT and CDR2 YYREEE (reference sequence). V shed 1 base, J shed 2 bases, and the junction held 7 bases outside the gene matches. As DNA, the CDR3 is TGTGCCAGCAGCTTGACTAGCGGGGGCCGGGGGCAAGAGACCCAGTACTTC. Protein sequence: CASSLTSGGRGQETQYF.

The chain joins TRBV3-1 (or the pseudogene TRBV3-2) to TRBJ1-3; no definite D call. This CDR3 has 15 residues. Trimming took off 4 bases at V and 0 bases at J, with 10 bases between the two ends. Germline CDR1 is LGHDT and CDR2 is YNNKEL (reference sequence). The CDR3 sequence: CASSPGSFSGNTIYF. For the CDR3, the DNA is TGTGCCAGCAGCCCCGGGAGCTTCTCTGGAAACACCATATATTTT.

V gene TRBV30 combines with J gene TRBJ1-6; D perhaps matches TRBD1 (5 bases). The CDR3 is made up of 15 amino acids. Trimming cost V 4 bases and J 7 bases, with 17 bases left between them. CDR1 is GTSNPN, CDR2 SVGIG, per germline (reference sequence). CDR3 nucleotide sequence: TGTGCCTGGAAAGGTACGGGACTGAAGAATTCACCCCTCCACTTT. Translated: CAWKGTGLKNSPLHF. The whole variable domain, remainder taken from reference TRBV30 and TRBJ1-6, is SQTIHQWPATLVQPVGSPLSLECTVEGTSNPNLYWYRQAAGRGLQLLFYSVGIGQISSEVPQNLSASRPQDRQFILSSKKLLLSDSGFYLCAWKGTGLKNSPLHFGNGTRLTVT.

The chain joins TRBV23-1 to TRBJ2-7; tentative D call: TRBD2 (5 bases). TRBV23-1 is marked as an open reading frame, function uncertain. Deletions cut 4 bases from V and 7 bases from J, with 17 bases between. CDR3 length: 14 amino acids. The CDR3, as DNA: TGCGCCAGCAGTCCAAAAGGTCCGACGGGGGAGCAGTACTTC. Translation gives CASSPKGPTGEQYF.

In this sample, this clone turned up once. A read error may account for a junction end that differs from germline. The CDR3 region has the DNA TGTGCCAGCAGTAACTCCGGGACAGGGAATTTTGAGACCCAGTACTTC. It is translated as CASSNSGTGNFETQYF. This rearrangement joins TRBV6-5 to TRBJ2-5, with TRBD1 matching over 9 bases. CDR1 and CDR2 from the germline V gene are MNHEY and SVGAGI. The CDR3 contains 16 residues.

This sequence joins TRBV7-2 and TRBJ1-1; maybe TRBD1 (5 bases). Germline V CDR1 and CDR2: SGHTA, FQGNSA. The CDR3 length is 13 residues. Trimming pared 8 bases from V and 4 bases from J, leaving 14 bases between. The CDR3 DNA reads TGTGCCAGCGGCACAGGAAGGGGCACTGAAGCTTTCTTT. This gives the protein CASGTGRGTEAFF.

The chain employs TRBV7-9 and TRBJ1-3; no clear D. This CDR3 spans 12 amino acids. The ends were cut back, 1 base at V and 5 bases at J, with 3 bases in the middle. The germline CDR1 and CDR2 sequences are SEHNR and FQNEAQ (reference sequence). CDR3 bases: TGTGCCAGCAGCTTAGATAGAAACACCATATATTTT. Protein product: CASSLDRNTIYF.

The V call is TRBV2, the J call TRBJ2-5; 8 bases are shared with TRBD1. The CDR3 is made up of 16 amino acids. Germline CDR1 SNHLY, CDR2 FYNNEI. With V trimmed by 4 bases and J by 4 bases, 11 bases remained unmatched. The CDR3 bases are TGTGCCAGCAGTGGACCAGGGGGCCGTAGACGAGAGACCCAGTACTTC. This translates into CASSGPGGRRRETQYF.

The V call is TRBV9, the J call TRBJ2-2; 9 bases are a match to TRBD2. The germline V gene has CDR1 SGDLS and CDR2 YYNGEE. The CDR3 sequence is 15 residues long. The J segment lost 6 bases and the V segment lost 2 bases, leaving 5 bases of the junction unmatched. CDR3 nucleotides: TGTGCCAGCAGCGTGCGGGGGGGCAGTTCCGGGGAGCTGTTTTTT. Amino acid sequence: CASSVRGGSSGELFF.

The chain employs TRBV5-8 and TRBJ1-2, with 8 bases aligning to TRBD1. Germline V gene sequence: CDR1 SGHTS, CDR2 YDEGEE. This CDR3 contains 14 residues. The V and J ends lost 3 bases and 4 bases, in that order; junction bases with no gene match: 5. The CDR3 here is CASSSGQGSYGYTF. DNA of the CDR3: TGTGCCAGCAGCTCCGGACAGGGAAGCTATGGCTACACCTTC. The full variable domain, with the rest looked up from reference TRBV5-8 and TRBJ1-2, is EAGVTQSPTHLIKTRGQQATLRCSPISGHTSVYWYQQALGLGLQFLLWYDEGEERNRGNFPPRFSGRQFPNYSSELNVNALELEDSALYLCASSSGQGSYGYTFGSGTRLTVV.

This clone was seen once. V usage is TRBV29-1 and J usage is TRBJ2-5; a weak D match, TRBD2 (5 bases). V lost 3 bases and J 0 bases, leaving 8 bases between the germline ends. The germline CDR1 and CDR2 sequences are SQVTM and ANQGSEA. The CDR3 runs to 13 residues. The CDR3 DNA follows: TGCAGCGTTGATGCCGGGGACCAAGAGACCCAGTACTTC. Protein: CSVDAGDQETQYF.

The genes are TRBV11-2 and TRBJ2-7; 10 bases align to TRBD2. Per the germline V gene, CDR1 is SGHAT and CDR2 is FQNNGV. V was pared by 1 base and J by 0 bases, with 0 bases of the junction left unmatched. This CDR3 region has 15 residues. CDR3 coding DNA: TGTGCCAGCAGCTTAGCTAGCGGGAGCTCCTACGAGCAGTACTTC. It specifies CASSLASGSSYEQYF. Supplemented by reference TRBV11-2 and TRBJ2-7, the full variable domain reads EAGVAQSPRYKIIEKRQSVAFWCNPISGHATLYWYQQILGQGPKLLIQFQNNGVVDDSQLPKDRFSAERLKGVDSTLKIQPAKLEDSAVYLCASSLASGSSYEQYFGPGTRLTVT.

This chain connects TRBV7-2 to TRBJ2-2, with no clear D. The V end lost 5 bases, the J end lost 5 bases, and 12 bases lay between the germline ends. Per the germline V gene, CDR1 is SGHTA and CDR2 is FQGNSA. This CDR3 spans 14 amino acids. CDR3 sequence reads: CASSPLLNTGELFF. CDR3 nucleotide sequence: TGTGCCAGCAGCCCTCTCCTTAATACCGGGGAGCTGTTTTTT.

V gene TRBV23-1 combines with J gene TRBJ1-5, with D unclear. TRBV23-1 is identified as an open reading frame with a role that is uncertain. This CDR3 has 16 residues. Trimming removed 0 bases at V and 5 bases at J, with 14 bases between. CDR3 nucleotides: TGCGCCAGCAGTCAATCGAGGCCGCGTTGTGATCAGCCCCAGCATTTT. This sequence encodes CASSQSRPRCDQPQHF.

The chain combines TRBV18 with TRBJ1-5; 8 bases agree with TRBD1. Germline values: CDR1 KGHSH, CDR2 LQKENI. CDR3 size: 14 residues. V shed 6 bases and J 2 bases; nucleotides not matched to a gene: 3. The CDR3 DNA reads TGTGCCAGCTCGCAGGGGGCCGGCAATCAGCCCCAGCATTTT. This encodes CASSQGAGNQPQHF.

Only a few counts were recorded for this clone. The chain employs TRBV2 and TRBJ1-4; possible D gene TRBD1, 5 bases. Germline lookup yields CDR1 SNHLY and CDR2 FYNNEI. V lost 6 bases to trimming and J lost 4 bases, with 9 bases between them. The CDR3 length is 13 residues. CDR3 in amino acids: CASSSGRNEKLFF. In DNA form, the CDR3 reads TGTGCCAGCAGCTCAGGGCGTAATGAAAAACTGTTTTTT.

This chain connects TRBV19 to TRBJ1-2; D remains unclear. The length of the CDR3 is 16 residues. The V end lost 2 bases, the J end lost 0 bases, and 13 bases lay between the germline ends. The germline V gene encodes CDR1 LNHDA and CDR2 SQIVND (reference sequence). The CDR3 loop is CASSINRPNPNYGYTF. CDR3 sequence (DNA): TGTGCCAGTAGTATAAACAGACCGAATCCTAACTATGGCTACACCTTC.